The T cell receptor beta chain under discussion was sequenced for a study of sequential checkpoint blockade in melanoma (dated 2019 in TCRdb). Context from the whole study: Using 1:1 randomization, the trial assigned patients either to first-line nivolumab followed by ipilimumab (arm A) or to ipilimumab followed by nivolumab (arm B). In around 81% of the matched pre- and post-treatment tumor biopsy pairs, both biopsies came from the same lesion. TCRbeta immunosequencing was performed on DNA from 85 to 100 pretreatment melanoma tumor samples. Matched tumor biopsies were taken from roughly 22 patients before treatment and at week 13, after single-agent nivolumab (arm A) or ipilimumab (arm B). Maintenance nivolumab was given following each of the two trial sequences.

TCRbeta CDR3 regions were immunosequenced from genomic DNA with the immunoSEQ Assay. Before high-throughput sequencing, genomic DNA was amplified using bias-controlled multiplex PCR. In the authors' own workflow: To quantify the absolute abundance of each unique TCRbeta CDR3 region, the sequences were collapsed and filtered. Clonality was defined as 1 minus Pielou's evenness and was calculated using productive rearrangements only. Tumor T-cell fraction was computed by normalizing TCRbeta template counts to usable DNA, estimated from several housekeeping genes. Clones with significantly greater frequencies in on-treatment versus baseline samples were identified using a previously published method. This immuneACCESS table, as held by TCRdb, lists in-frame sequences with V and J called but not all clones. Of the missing ones, under half trace to an unresolved V gene in checked studies; the others have no known cause. V and J calls and clone size come straight from that table; D and trimming were deduced from the DNA. This sample lists under 20,000 clones; over 60% were detected once. Around 5% of the sample belongs to the ten largest clones.

With respect to this clone: Its antigen is not yet known. No qualities accompany the bases; no much larger clone lies one base away.

According to the study, the label for this sample's treatment or condition signals: randomized to nivolumab then ipilimumab (arm A) or the reverse (arm B). No trial patient had received prior DNA-damaging chemotherapy. Samples came from patients with melanoma in CheckMate 064, a randomized, open-label phase II trial of sequential checkpoint blockade. Genomic DNA from formalin-fixed paraffin-embedded (FFPE) tissue samples was used for tumor TCR sequencing. From the cysteine up to the phenylalanine, the CDR3 has a length of 14 residues. Kept here is only the CDR3 DNA, which spans 42 bases and is read in frame from base 1. V lost 5 bases and J lost 4 bases; the stretch between them is 15 bases long. Looking up the germline V gene yields CDR1 SQVTM and CDR2 ANQGSEA. Broader findings and caveats from the paper: Patients with increases in tumor T-cell fraction and clonality by week 13 were approximately 30 times more likely to achieve clinical benefit. In the nivolumab-first arm (arm A), an association was found between pretreatment tumor TIL clonality and response (P = .04). Within-arm analyses of tumor T-cell fraction were constrained by small sample sizes and reduced statistical power. The response-prediction model combining TCR metrics and mutation burden needs validation in larger, independent patient cohorts. Tumor T-cell fraction and clonality were correlated with PD-L1 staining and CD8+ T-cell counts, but not with mutational load.

The clonotype comes from a human donor with melanoma. This chain is built from TRBV29-1 and TRBJ1-5; matching of 5 bases hints at TRBD1 as the D gene. The sequenced sample was tumor tissue (inferred from file names), obtained from a patient given nivolumab and ipilimumab in sequence. The CDR3 sequence is CSVREQGRNQPQHF. The nucleotide sequence reads as follows: TGCAGCGTTAGAGAGCAGGGTAGAAATCAGCCCCAGCATTTT.